Listed here is a single T cell receptor beta chain. The source of the sample is a study of blood T cell repertoires in COVID-19. The wider study: Researchers got acute and convalescent COVID-19 samples from the United States, Italy and Spain.

The ends were cut back, 0 bases at V and 4 bases at J, with 10 bases in the middle. This CDR3 contains 15 residues. Germline loops: CDR1 LGHDT, CDR2 YNNKEL (reference sequence). Sequencing was performed with immunoSEQ multiplex PCR; in TCRdb, only in-frame clones are kept and a portion is missing. The data contain approximately 130,000 clones, over 80% of them singletons. Sequencing was performed on PBMCs or T cells enriched from blood (not recorded which). This TCR was recovered from a man aged 25-45 years who had recovered from COVID-19. The chain couples TRBV3-1 (or the pseudogene TRBV3-2) to TRBJ2-1; maybe TRBD2 (6 bases). CDR3 loop: CASSQENAGYNEQFF. In DNA, the CDR3 is TGTGCCAGCAGCCAAGAGAACGCGGGGTACAATGAGCAGTTCTTC.